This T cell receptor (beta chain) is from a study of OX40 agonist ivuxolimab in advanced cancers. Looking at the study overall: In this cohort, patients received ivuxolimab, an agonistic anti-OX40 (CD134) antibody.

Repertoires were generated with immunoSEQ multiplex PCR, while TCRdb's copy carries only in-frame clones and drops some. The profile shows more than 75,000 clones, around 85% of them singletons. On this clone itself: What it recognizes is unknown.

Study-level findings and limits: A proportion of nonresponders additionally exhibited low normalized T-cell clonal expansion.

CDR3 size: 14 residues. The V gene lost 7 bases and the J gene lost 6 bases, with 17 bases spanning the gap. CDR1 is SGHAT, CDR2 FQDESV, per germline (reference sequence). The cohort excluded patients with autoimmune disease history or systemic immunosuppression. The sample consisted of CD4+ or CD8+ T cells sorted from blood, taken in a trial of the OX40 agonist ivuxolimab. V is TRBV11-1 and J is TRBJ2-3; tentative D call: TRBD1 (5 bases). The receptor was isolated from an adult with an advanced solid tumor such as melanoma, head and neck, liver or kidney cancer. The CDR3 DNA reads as TGTGCCAGCACCCCACGGTCGAAGGGGGATACGCAGTATTTT. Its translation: CASTPRSKGDTQYF. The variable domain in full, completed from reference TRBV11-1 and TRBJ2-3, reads EAEVAQSPRYKITEKSQAVAFWCDPISGHATLYWYRQILGQGPELLVQFQDESVVDDSQLPKDRFSAERLKGVDSTLKIQPAELGDSAMYLCASTPRSKGDTQYFGPGTRLTVL.